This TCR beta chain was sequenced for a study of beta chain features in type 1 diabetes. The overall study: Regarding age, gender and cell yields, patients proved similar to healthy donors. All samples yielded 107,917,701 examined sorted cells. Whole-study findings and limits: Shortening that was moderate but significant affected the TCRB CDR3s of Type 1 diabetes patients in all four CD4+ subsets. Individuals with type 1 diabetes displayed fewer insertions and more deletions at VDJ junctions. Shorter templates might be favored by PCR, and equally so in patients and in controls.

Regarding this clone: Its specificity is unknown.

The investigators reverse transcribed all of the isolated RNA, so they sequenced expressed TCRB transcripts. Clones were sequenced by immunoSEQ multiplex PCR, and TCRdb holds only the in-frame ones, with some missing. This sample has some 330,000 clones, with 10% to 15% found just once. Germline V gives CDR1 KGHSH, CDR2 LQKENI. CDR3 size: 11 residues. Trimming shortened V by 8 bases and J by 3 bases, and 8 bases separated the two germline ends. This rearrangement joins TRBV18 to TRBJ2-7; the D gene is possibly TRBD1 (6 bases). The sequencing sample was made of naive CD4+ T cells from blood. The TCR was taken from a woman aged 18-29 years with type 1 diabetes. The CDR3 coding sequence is TGTGCCAGCGGGACATACTACGAGCAGTACTTC. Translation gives CASGTYYEQYF. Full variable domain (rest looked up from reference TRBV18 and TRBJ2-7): NAGVMQNPRHLVRRRGQEARLRCSPMKGHSHVYWYRQLPEEGLKFMVYLQKENIIDESGMPKERFSAEFPKEGPSILRIQQVVRGDSAAYFCASGTYYEQYFGPGTRLTVT.